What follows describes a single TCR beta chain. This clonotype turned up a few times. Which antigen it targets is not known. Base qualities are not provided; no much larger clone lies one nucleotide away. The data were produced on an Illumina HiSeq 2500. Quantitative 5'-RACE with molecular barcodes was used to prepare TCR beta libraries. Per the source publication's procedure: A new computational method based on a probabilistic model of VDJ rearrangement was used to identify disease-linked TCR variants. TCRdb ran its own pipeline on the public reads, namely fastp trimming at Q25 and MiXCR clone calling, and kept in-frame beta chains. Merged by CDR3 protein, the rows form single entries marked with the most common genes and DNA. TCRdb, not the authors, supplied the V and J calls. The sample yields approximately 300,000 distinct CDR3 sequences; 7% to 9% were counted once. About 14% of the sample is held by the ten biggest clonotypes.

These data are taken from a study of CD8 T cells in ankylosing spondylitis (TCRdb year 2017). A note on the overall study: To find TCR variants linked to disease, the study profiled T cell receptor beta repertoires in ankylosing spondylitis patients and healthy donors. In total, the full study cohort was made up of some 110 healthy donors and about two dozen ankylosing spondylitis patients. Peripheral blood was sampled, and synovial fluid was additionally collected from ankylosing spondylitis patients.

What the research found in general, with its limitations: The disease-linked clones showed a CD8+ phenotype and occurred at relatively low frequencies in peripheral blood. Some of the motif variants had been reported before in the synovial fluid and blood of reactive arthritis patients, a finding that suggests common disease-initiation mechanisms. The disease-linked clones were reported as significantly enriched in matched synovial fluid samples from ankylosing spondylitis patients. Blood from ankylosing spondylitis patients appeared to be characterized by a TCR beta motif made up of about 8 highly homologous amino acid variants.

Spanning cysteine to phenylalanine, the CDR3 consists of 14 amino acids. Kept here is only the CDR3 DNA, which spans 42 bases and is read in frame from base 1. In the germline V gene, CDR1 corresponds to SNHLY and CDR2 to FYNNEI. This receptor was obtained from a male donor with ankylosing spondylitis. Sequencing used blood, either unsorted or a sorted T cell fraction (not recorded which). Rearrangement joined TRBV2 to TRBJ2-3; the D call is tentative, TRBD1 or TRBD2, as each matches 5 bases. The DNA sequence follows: TGTGCAGGGGAGCGAGGACGGTACACAGATACGCAGTATTTT. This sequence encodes CAGERGRYTDTQYF.